The 30 T cell receptor beta chains listed next were all sequenced from one sample in a study of OX40 agonist ivuxolimab in advanced cancers. Sequencing used immunoSEQ multiplex PCR; TCRdb keeps in-frame clones, though not all of them. In the table there are 22,000 or so clones, roughly 82% of which are singletons. Sequenced here: CD4+ or CD8+ T cells sorted from blood, sampled in a trial of the OX40 agonist ivuxolimab. These receptors were taken from an adult with an advanced solid tumor such as melanoma, head and neck, liver or kidney cancer.

In its sample, this clone was seen once. This chain links TRBV5-4 with TRBJ2-3; 8 bases align to TRBD2. Germline CDR1 reads SGHNT; CDR2 reads YYREEE (reference sequence). The CDR3 spans 15 residues. Trimming cost V 4 bases and J 4 bases; bases outside gene matches: 8. The chain's CDR3 is CASSKSGSSADTQYF. The CDR3, as DNA: TGTGCCAGCAGCAAGAGCGGGAGCTCCGCAGATACGCAGTATTTT.

This sequence joins TRBV7-6 and TRBJ1-6; D gene ambiguous. There are 16 residues in the CDR3. V was cut by 1 base and J by 5 bases, with 12 bases left in between. Germline V gene lookup returns CDR1 SGHVS and CDR2 FNYEAQ. The CDR3 DNA reads TGTGCCAGCAGCTTAGTCCCGGGAAAAAATAATTCACCCCTCCACTTT. Translation gives CASSLVPGKNNSPLHF.

The rearrangement joins TRBV6-1 to TRBJ1-5, with TRBD1 as a possible D gene (6 bases). CDR3 length equals 15 residues. The ends were cut back, 2 bases at V and 1 base at J, with 9 bases in the middle. Per germline, CDR1 MNHNS and CDR2 SASEGT. In nucleotides, the CDR3 is TGTGCCAGCAGTGAATTTGGACAGAGCAATCAGCCCCAGCATTTT. Its translation is CASSEFGQSNQPQHF.

The J gene is TRBJ1-5, the V gene TRBV6-5; D gene ambiguous. The CDR3 covers 11 residues. Trimming pared 5 bases from V and 9 bases from J, leaving 8 bases between. Germline CDR1 MNHEY, CDR2 SVGAGI. Written as DNA, the CDR3 is TGTGCCAGCAGTGACCCAGGGCCCCAGCATTTT. Translation gives CASSDPGPQHF.

This clone appeared a few times. The V gene is TRBV15, the J gene TRBJ1-4; D gene ambiguous. CDR1 and CDR2 (germline): LNHNV, YYDKDF (reference sequence). With 3 bases removed from V and 5 bases from J, the gap between germline ends came to 22 bases. The length of the CDR3 is 18 residues. The CDR3 DNA sequence: TGTGCCACCAGCAGCGACCCTCCCCTAGGACGTAGAAATGAAAAACTGTTTTTT. This encodes CATSSDPPLGRRNEKLFF.

The chain combines TRBV6-5 with TRBJ2-7; D unresolved. Germline V lookup: CDR1 MNHEY, CDR2 SVGAGI. Trimming removed 7 bases from V and 2 bases from J, with 12 bases in between. This CDR3 has 13 residues. CDR3 residues: CASKVHGPYEQYF. CDR3 bases: TGTGCCAGCAAGGTACACGGACCCTACGAGCAGTACTTC.

J is TRBJ1-2 and V is TRBV11-2; D gene ambiguous. Trimming cost V 2 bases and J 2 bases, with 6 bases left between them. This CDR3 has 13 amino acids. Germline CDR1 is SGHAT and CDR2 is FQNNGV. CDR3 protein: CASSLSTNYGYTF. CDR3 nucleotides: TGTGCCAGCAGCTTAAGCACCAACTATGGCTACACCTTC.

CDR3 DNA sequence: TGCGCCAGCAGCTTCGGACAGGGGTATTCCTACGAGCAGTACTTC. Its translation: CASSFGQGYSYEQYF. This chain connects TRBV5-1 to TRBJ2-7; 9 nucleotides match TRBD1. Unmatched junction bases numbered 4, after V lost 2 bases and J lost 1 base. CDR1 SGHRS and CDR2 YFSETQ come from the germline V gene. The CDR3 totals 15 residues.

The chain is built from TRBV7-2 and TRBJ1-1; D unclear. The CDR3 has 13 residues. V was cut by 5 bases and J by 6 bases, with 13 bases left in between. The V gene's germline CDR1 is SGHTA and CDR2 FQGNSA. The CDR3 loop is CASSTQRYAEAFF. Here the CDR3 DNA reads TGTGCCAGCAGCACCCAACGGTATGCTGAAGCTTTCTTT.

The chain is built from TRBV10-2 and TRBJ2-5; no clear D. The CDR3 runs 14 residues. In germline, CDR1 is WSHSY, CDR2 SAAADI. V was pared by 0 bases and J by 9 bases, with 14 bases between. CDR3 DNA: TGCGCCAGCAGTGAGTCAGGGCGGAGTACGGCCCAGTACTTC. It yields the protein CASSESGRSTAQYF.

The rearrangement joins TRBV28 to TRBJ1-5, with 7 bases that match TRBD1. The CDR3 is made up of 17 amino acids. Germline V lookup: CDR1 MDHEN, CDR2 SYDVKM. The V gene end was trimmed by 5 bases and the J gene end by 0 bases; junction bases not matched to a gene: 10. In DNA, the CDR3 is TGTGCCAGCAGTGCGACAGGGAACGTTTATAGCAATCAGCCCCAGCATTTT. It yields the protein CASSATGNVYSNQPQHF.

The gene calls are TRBV2 and TRBJ2-5, with 8 bases identical to TRBD2. CDR1 is SNHLY and CDR2 is FYNNEI in the germline V gene. The CDR3 is 15 amino acids. After removal of 3 bases from V and 0 bases from J, the junction contained 3 bases not matched to a gene. The CDR3 bases are TGTGCCAGCAGTGACCTAGCGGGTTACCAAGAGACCCAGTACTTC. Translating it yields CASSDLAGYQETQYF. The full variable domain, with the rest looked up from reference TRBV2 and TRBJ2-5, is EPEVTQTPSHQVTQMGQEVILRCVPISNHLYFYWYRQILGQKVEFLVSFYNNEISEKSEIFDDQFSVERPDGSNFTLKIRSTKLEDSAMYFCASSDLAGYQETQYFGPGTRLLVL.

The genes are TRBV27 and TRBJ2-1, with TRBD1 identical over 10 bases. CDR1 is MNHEY and CDR2 is SMNVEV in the germline V gene (reference sequence). V dropped 5 bases and J dropped 9; count of bases not matched to a gene: 7. CDR3 length: 14 amino acids. Here the CDR3 reads CASSPRQGAGEQFF. CDR3 DNA: TGTGCCAGCAGTCCTCGACAGGGGGCTGGTGAGCAGTTCTTC.

The chain recombines TRBV28 with TRBJ1-2, with 8 bases that match TRBD1. The CDR3 is 14 residues long. Germline values: CDR1 MDHEN, CDR2 SYDVKM. The V segment lost 3 bases and the J segment 5 bases; nucleotides outside the gene matches: 5. CDR3 in amino acids: CASSFGQGRYGYTF. As DNA, the CDR3 is TGTGCCAGCAGTTTCGGACAGGGTAGATATGGCTACACCTTC.

The CDR3 region has the DNA TGTGCCAGCAGTGAAGGAACAGGGTATTCTGATGCCTACGAGCAGTACTTC. The encoded protein is CASSEGTGYSDAYEQYF. The gene calls are TRBV6-1 and TRBJ2-7, with TRBD1 as a possible D gene (6 bases). Germline loops: CDR1 MNHNS, CDR2 SASEGT. The CDR3 is made up of 17 amino acids. The V gene lost 1 base and the J gene lost 2 bases, with 18 bases spanning the gap.

The chain carries TRBV30 and TRBJ1-4, with a weak D call TRBD1 (5 bases). This CDR3 spans 15 amino acids. Trimming left V 0 bases short and J 0 bases short, with 8 bases between. The germline V gene has CDR1 GTSNPN and CDR2 SVGIG (reference sequence). The CDR3 nucleotides are TGTGCCTGGAGTGTAGGGGCAGCAACTAATGAAAAACTGTTTTTT. This encodes CAWSVGAATNEKLFF.

The V call is TRBV28, the J call TRBJ2-7; 11 bases align to TRBD2. Germline V gene sequence: CDR1 MDHEN, CDR2 SYDVKM. The CDR3 extends over 15 amino acids. V was clipped by 5 bases and J by 1 base; unmatched bases: 4. The DNA for the CDR3 is TGTGCCAGCAGTCCCGGGACTAGCGGTTCCTACGAGCAGTACTTC. It is translated as CASSPGTSGSYEQYF.

The chain uses TRBV5-1 and TRBJ2-7; no reliable D call. The ends were cut back, 4 bases at V and 0 bases at J, with 11 bases in the middle. The germline gives CDR1 SGHRS, CDR2 YFSETQ. This CDR3 is built from 14 residues. CDR3 DNA sequence: TGCGCCAGCAGCCAAAGATCGAGCTCCTACGAGCAGTACTTC. This sequence encodes CASSQRSSSYEQYF.

CDR3 protein: CASSGGRETGELFF. Here the CDR3 DNA reads TGTGCCAGTAGTGGCGGGAGGGAAACCGGGGAGCTGTTTTTT. The V and J genes are TRBV19 and TRBJ2-2; the match to TRBD2 covers 9 bases. V lost 5 bases to trimming and J lost 5 bases; unmatched junction nucleotides: 3. Germline V lookup: CDR1 LNHDA, CDR2 SQIVND (reference sequence). The CDR3 consists of 14 residues.

The rearrangement links TRBV5-8 to TRBJ2-3; TRBD2 agrees at 9 bases. The CDR3 extends over 16 amino acids. J was trimmed by 7 bases and V by 2 bases; bases with no gene match: 11. Germline CDR1 and CDR2: SGHTS and YDEGEE. The CDR3 region has the DNA TGTGCCAGCAGCTTAGAGTTTAGCGGGAGCCCGTATACGCAGTATTTT. Residues: CASSLEFSGSPYTQYF. The whole variable domain, remainder taken from reference TRBV5-8 and TRBJ2-3, is EAGVTQSPTHLIKTRGQQATLRCSPISGHTSVYWYQQALGLGLQFLLWYDEGEERNRGNFPPRFSGRQFPNYSSELNVNALELEDSALYLCASSLEFSGSPYTQYFGPGTRLTVL.

V and J are TRBV7-6 and TRBJ1-6; no reliable D call. Trimming removed 2 bases from V and 8 bases from J, with 10 bases in between. Germline lookup yields CDR1 SGHVS and CDR2 FNYEAQ. The CDR3 is 14 amino acids. CDR3 region: CASSLPGSDSPLHF. CDR3 nucleotides: TGTGCCAGCAGCTTACCCGGGAGTGATTCACCCCTCCACTTT.

The chain uses TRBV11-3 and TRBJ2-2; the D gene is possibly TRBD2 (6 bases). Trimming took 2 bases from V and 6 from J, leaving 13 bases between them. The CDR3 runs to 15 residues. Germline V gene data show CDR1 as SGHNT and CDR2 as YENEEA. The CDR3 spells CASSLRSGESGELFF. As DNA, the CDR3 is TGTGCCAGCAGCTTAAGGTCGGGAGAATCCGGGGAGCTGTTTTTT.

V usage is TRBV29-1 and J usage is TRBJ2-7, with D tentatively TRBD2 (5 bases). This CDR3 has 16 amino acids. Germline-derived CDR1 and CDR2 are SQVTM and ANQGSEA. Trimming shortened V by 6 bases and J by 3 bases, and 24 bases separated the two germline ends. CDR3 protein: CSVAKDANPGNYEQYF. In DNA, the CDR3 is TGCAGCGTCGCCAAAGACGCCAATCCCGGGAACTACGAGCAGTACTTC.

The V call is TRBV11-2, the J call TRBJ2-7; D is possibly TRBD1 (5 bases). The CDR3 sequence is 14 residues long. The V end was cut by 7 bases, the J end by 0 bases, with 13 bases between. Germline CDR1 and CDR2: SGHAT and FQNNGV. The CDR3 spells CASKWFDSSYEQYF. In DNA, the CDR3 is TGTGCCAGCAAATGGTTTGACAGCTCCTACGAGCAGTACTTC.

This clone was observed a single time. V gene TRBV5-6 combines with J gene TRBJ1-1, with TRBD1 matching over 9 bases. This CDR3 region has 12 residues. The V gene's germline CDR1 is SGHDT and CDR2 YYEEEE. V was pared by 3 bases and J by 8 bases, with 2 bases of the junction left unmatched. CDR3 in DNA: TGTGCCAGCAGCTGGGGACAGGGAGAAGCTTTCTTT. As protein: CASSWGQGEAFF.

This clone was recorded once. This CDR3 is also generated by other DNA sequences in the sample. This chain uses TRBV5-1 with TRBJ2-7, with unresolved D. From germline, CDR1 is SGHRS and CDR2 YFSETQ. The V gene lost 0 bases and the J gene lost 2 bases, with 9 bases spanning the gap. CDR3 length: 14 amino acids. CDR3 nucleotide sequence: TGCGCCAGCAGCTTGGTAGTACAGCCCTACGAGCAGTACTTC. This codes for CASSLVVQPYEQYF.

The chain links TRBV11-1 to TRBJ2-2, with TRBD1 as a possible D gene (6 bases). The CDR3 is made up of 14 amino acids. Germline values: CDR1 SGHAT, CDR2 FQDESV (reference sequence). Trimming shortened V by 6 bases and J by 8 bases, and 16 bases separated the two germline ends. The CDR3 protein is CASSPRGFEGELFF. The CDR3, as DNA: TGTGCCAGCAGTCCGAGGGGGTTTGAAGGGGAGCTGTTTTTT.

This chain connects TRBV28 to TRBJ1-1; perhaps TRBD1 as D (5 bases). The CDR3 length is 13 residues. The V gene's germline CDR1 is MDHEN and CDR2 SYDVKM. V lost 2 bases to trimming and J lost 6 bases, with 10 bases between them. CDR3 bases: TGTGCCAGCAGTTTAAGTCCGGGGCCTGAAGCTTTCTTT. Protein product: CASSLSPGPEAFF.

The rearrangement joins TRBV27 to TRBJ2-1, with D maybe TRBD1 (6 bases). Germline CDR1 and CDR2: MNHEY and SMNVEV (reference sequence). Between the trimmed V and J ends, which lost 7 bases and 0 bases, there was a span of 16 bases. The CDR3 spans 16 residues. The CDR3, as DNA: TGTGCCAGCAATTCAGGACAGCTGAGCTCCTACAATGAGCAGTTCTTC. This encodes CASNSGQLSSYNEQFF.

The gene calls are TRBV19 and TRBJ2-2, with D unclear. Trimming removed 3 bases at V and 4 bases at J, with 6 bases between. Germline CDR1 reads LNHDA; CDR2 reads SQIVND (reference sequence). The CDR3 contains 13 residues. The CDR3 region has the DNA TGTGCCAGTAGTATGCCTTTCACCGGGGAGCTGTTTTTT. Protein product: CASSMPFTGELFF.